The 5 T cell receptor beta chains presented below share a single source sample, sequenced in a study of blood T cell repertoires in COVID-19. Libraries were prepared by immunoSEQ multiplex PCR; TCRdb keeps only in-frame clonotypes and omits some of them. The repertoire holds about 170,000 clones, with around 76% as singletons. Sequenced material: peripheral blood. The receptors shown here come from a woman aged 70-85 years with acute or convalescent COVID-19.

This chain connects TRBV19 to TRBJ1-1, with a weak D call TRBD1 (5 bases). The ends were cut back, 0 bases at V and 7 bases at J, with 21 bases in the middle. The CDR3 covers 17 residues. CDR1 and CDR2 from the germline V gene are LNHDA and SQIVND (reference sequence). The DNA for the CDR3 is TGTGCCAGTAGTATAGAACCAGGGAGAGACGGGAGAAGTGAAGCTTTCTTT. As protein: CASSIEPGRDGRSEAFF.

The V and J genes are TRBV9 and TRBJ1-2; no firm D call. Trimming removed 0 bases at V and 8 bases at J, with 14 bases between. Germline-derived CDR1 and CDR2 are SGDLS and YYNGEE. The CDR3 contains 14 residues. DNA of the CDR3: TGTGCCAGCAGCGTAGTTAATCAAGGAGGGGGCTACACCTTC. It is translated as CASSVVNQGGGYTF.

The J gene is TRBJ2-3, the V gene TRBV6-6; 8 bases are shared with TRBD1. With 6 bases clipped from V and 4 bases from J, the junction kept 12 bases outside the gene matches. Germline CDR1 is MNHNY and CDR2 is SVGAGI (reference sequence). This CDR3 contains 16 residues. CDR3 protein: CASSDPWQGAADTQYF. CDR3 DNA sequence: TGTGCCAGCAGCGACCCCTGGCAGGGGGCGGCAGATACGCAGTATTTT.

The CDR3 loop reads CASSLGGQGHNEQFF. For the CDR3, the DNA is TGCGCCAGCAGCTTAGGTGGCCAGGGCCACAATGAGCAGTTCTTC. The genes are TRBV5-1 and TRBJ2-1; D perhaps matches TRBD1 (5 bases). Germline assignment: CDR1 SGHRS and CDR2 YFSETQ. Trimming stripped 2 bases from V and 5 bases from J, with 14 bases between. This CDR3 region has 15 residues.

This chain uses TRBV3-1 (or the pseudogene TRBV3-2) with TRBJ2-3, with D maybe TRBD2 (5 bases). The CDR3 contains 16 residues. The ends were cut back, 1 base at V and 1 base at J, with 12 bases in the middle. Looked up from germline, CDR1 is LGHDT and CDR2 is YNNKEL (reference sequence). The CDR3: CASSQVSGSGTDTQYF. CDR3 nucleotides: TGTGCCAGCAGCCAAGTTTCGGGGTCGGGCACAGATACGCAGTATTTT.